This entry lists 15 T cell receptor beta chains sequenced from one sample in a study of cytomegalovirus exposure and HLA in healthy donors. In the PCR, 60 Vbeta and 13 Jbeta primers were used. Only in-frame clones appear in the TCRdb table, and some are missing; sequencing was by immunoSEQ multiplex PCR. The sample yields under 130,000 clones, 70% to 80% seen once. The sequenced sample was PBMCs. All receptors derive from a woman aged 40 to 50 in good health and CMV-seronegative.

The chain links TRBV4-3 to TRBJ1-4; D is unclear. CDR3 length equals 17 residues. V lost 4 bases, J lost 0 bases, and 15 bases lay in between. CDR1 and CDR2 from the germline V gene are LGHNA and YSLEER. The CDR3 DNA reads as TGCGCCAGCAGCCCCTGGGGAGAGGCTCCAACTAATGAAAAACTGTTTTTT. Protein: CASSPWGEAPTNEKLFF.

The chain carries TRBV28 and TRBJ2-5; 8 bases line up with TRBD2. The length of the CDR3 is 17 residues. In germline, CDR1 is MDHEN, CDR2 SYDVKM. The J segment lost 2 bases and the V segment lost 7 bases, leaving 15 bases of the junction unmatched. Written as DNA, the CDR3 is TGTGCCAGCACCCACGGGGTCCTAGCGGGCTATCAAGAGACCCAGTACTTC. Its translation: CASTHGVLAGYQETQYF.

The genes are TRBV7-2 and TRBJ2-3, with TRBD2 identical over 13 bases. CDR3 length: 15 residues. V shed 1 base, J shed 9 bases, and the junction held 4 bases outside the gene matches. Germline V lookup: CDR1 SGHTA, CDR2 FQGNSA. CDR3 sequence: CASSLEGTSGATQYF. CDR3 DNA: TGTGCCAGCAGCTTAGAGGGGACTAGCGGGGCCACGCAGTATTTT.

The CDR3 DNA follows: TGTGCCACCAGCAGAGCCTCCAGGGGCTACGAGCAGTACTTC. It encodes CATSRASRGYEQYF. The rearrangement joins TRBV15 to TRBJ2-7; D may be TRBD1 (6 bases). The CDR3 runs 14 residues. Trimming cost V 1 base and J 3 bases, with 10 bases left between them. Germline V gene lookup returns CDR1 LNHNV and CDR2 YYDKDF (reference sequence).

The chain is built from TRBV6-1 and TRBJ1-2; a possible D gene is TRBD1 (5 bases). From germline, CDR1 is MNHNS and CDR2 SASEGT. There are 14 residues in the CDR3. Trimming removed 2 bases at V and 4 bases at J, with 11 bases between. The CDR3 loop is CASSEQRGGYGYTF. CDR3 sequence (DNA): TGTGCCAGCAGTGAACAGCGGGGGGGCTATGGCTACACCTTC.

This CDR3 is CASTPVGTGSDTQYF. Here the CDR3 DNA reads TGTGCCAGCACCCCCGTAGGGACAGGGTCAGATACGCAGTATTTT. V usage is TRBV27 and J usage is TRBJ2-3; the match to TRBD1 covers 9 bases. CDR3 size: 15 residues. V lost 7 bases and J lost 4; bases outside the gene matches: 9. In germline, CDR1 is MNHEY, CDR2 SMNVEV (reference sequence).

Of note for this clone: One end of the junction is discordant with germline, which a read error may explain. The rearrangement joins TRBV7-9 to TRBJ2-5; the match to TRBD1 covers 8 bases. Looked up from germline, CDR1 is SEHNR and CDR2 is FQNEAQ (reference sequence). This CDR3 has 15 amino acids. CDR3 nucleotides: TGTTCCAGCAGCATAACCGGGACAGGAGGCGAGACCCAGTACTTC. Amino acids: CSSSITGTGGETQYF.

CDR3 in DNA: TGTGCCTGGAGTGGAGATAGCAATCAGCCCCAGCATTTT. Amino acid sequence: CAWSGDSNQPQHF. V is TRBV30 and J is TRBJ1-5; no clear D gene. The CDR3 is 13 amino acids. V was pared by 1 base and J by 0 bases, with 4 bases between. Germline-derived CDR1 and CDR2 are GTSNPN and SVGIG (reference sequence). Full variable domain (missing parts from reference TRBV30 and TRBJ1-5): SQTIHQWPATLVQPVGSPLSLECTVEGTSNPNLYWYRQAAGRGLQLLFYSVGIGQISSEVPQNLSASRPQDRQFILSSKKLLLSDSGFYLCAWSGDSNQPQHFGDGTRLSIL.

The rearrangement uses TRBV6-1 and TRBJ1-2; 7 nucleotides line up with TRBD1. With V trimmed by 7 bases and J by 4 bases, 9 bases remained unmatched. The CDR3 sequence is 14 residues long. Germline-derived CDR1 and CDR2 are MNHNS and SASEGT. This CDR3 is CASKQYRTGYGYTF. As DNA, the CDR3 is TGTGCCAGCAAACAGTACAGGACAGGCTATGGCTACACCTTC.

DNA of the CDR3: TGTGCCAGCAGCCTTACTAGCGGGGGGGCCGGAGAGACCCAGTACTTC. It is translated as CASSLTSGGAGETQYF. This chain uses TRBV5-5 with TRBJ2-5; TRBD2 aligns across 13 bases. CDR1 is SGHKS and CDR2 is YYEKEE in the germline V gene (reference sequence). This CDR3 spans 16 amino acids. The trim removed 4 bases at V and 4 bases at J, leaving 7 bases unmatched.

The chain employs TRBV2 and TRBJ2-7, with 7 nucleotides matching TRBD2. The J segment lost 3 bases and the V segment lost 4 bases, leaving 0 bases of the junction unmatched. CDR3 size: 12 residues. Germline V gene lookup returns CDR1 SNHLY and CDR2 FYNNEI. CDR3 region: CASSGTSYEQYF. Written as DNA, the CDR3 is TGTGCCAGCAGTGGGACTAGCTACGAGCAGTACTTC.

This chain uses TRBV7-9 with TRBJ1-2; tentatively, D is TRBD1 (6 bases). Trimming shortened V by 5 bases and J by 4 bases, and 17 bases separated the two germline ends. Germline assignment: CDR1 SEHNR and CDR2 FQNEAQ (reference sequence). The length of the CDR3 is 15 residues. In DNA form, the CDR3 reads TGTGCCAGCAGCCACGGGGGGGCAAAGGGCTATGGCTACACCTTC. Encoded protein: CASSHGGAKGYGYTF.

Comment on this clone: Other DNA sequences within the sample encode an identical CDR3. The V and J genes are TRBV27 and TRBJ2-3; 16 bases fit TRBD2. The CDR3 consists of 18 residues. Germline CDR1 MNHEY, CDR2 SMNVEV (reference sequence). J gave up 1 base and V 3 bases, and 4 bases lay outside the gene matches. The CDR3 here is CASSLGLAGGPRTDTQYF. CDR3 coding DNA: TGTGCCAGCAGTTTGGGACTAGCGGGAGGGCCTCGCACAGATACGCAGTATTTT.

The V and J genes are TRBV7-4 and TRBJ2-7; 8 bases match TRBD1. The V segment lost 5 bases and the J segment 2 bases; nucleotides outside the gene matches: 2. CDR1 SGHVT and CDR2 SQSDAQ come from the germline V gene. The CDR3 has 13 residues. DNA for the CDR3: TGTGCCAGCAGCCAGGGGGCAACCTACGAGCAGTACTTC. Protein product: CASSQGATYEQYF.

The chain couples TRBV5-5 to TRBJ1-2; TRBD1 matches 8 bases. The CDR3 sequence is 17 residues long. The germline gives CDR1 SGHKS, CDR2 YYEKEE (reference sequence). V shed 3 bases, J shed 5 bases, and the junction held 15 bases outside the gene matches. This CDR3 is CASSSGQGPYLWYGYTF. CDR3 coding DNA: TGTGCCAGCAGCTCAGGACAGGGTCCCTACCTATGGTATGGCTACACCTTC.